These 27 T cell receptor beta chains were all obtained from the same sample, sequenced in a study of blood T cell repertoires in COVID-19. Sequencing was performed with immunoSEQ multiplex PCR; in TCRdb, only in-frame clones are kept and a portion is missing. The table shows some 150,000 clones, with 87% occurring only once. The sample taken for sequencing was PBMCs or T cells enriched from blood (not recorded which). Receptor source: a human donor with acute COVID-19. The donor label of this sample is uncertain.

The chain joins TRBV11-2 to TRBJ2-7, with a possible D match to TRBD1 (6 bases). V lost 6 bases and J 1 base, leaving 22 bases between the germline ends. CDR1 is SGHAT, CDR2 FQNNGV, per germline. The CDR3 contains 17 residues. The CDR3 sequence is CASSLMGHPAASYEQYF. CDR3 DNA sequence: TGTGCCAGCAGTCTCATGGGACACCCCGCCGCTTCCTACGAGCAGTACTTC.

This chain connects TRBV18 to TRBJ1-2, with TRBD1 matching over 9 bases. The CDR3 runs 14 residues. The junction had 7 bases not matched to a gene; V was cut back by 4 bases and J by 7 bases. The germline V gene encodes CDR1 KGHSH and CDR2 LQKENI. The CDR3 DNA reads as TGTGCCAGCTCACGAGACAGGGGGGTTGGTGGCTACACCTTC. It is translated as CASSRDRGVGGYTF.

The chain joins TRBV6-5 to TRBJ2-1, with a possible D match to TRBD1 (5 bases). This CDR3 has 14 residues. V was cut by 7 bases and J by 6 bases, with 16 bases left in between. Germline loops: CDR1 MNHEY, CDR2 SVGAGI. The CDR3 region is CASKIGRGSNEQFF. The CDR3 coding sequence is TGTGCCAGCAAGATTGGAAGGGGCAGCAATGAGCAGTTCTTC.

The chain recombines TRBV18 with TRBJ1-1; TRBD1 agrees at 8 bases. The germline CDR1 and CDR2 sequences are KGHSH and LQKENI. J gave up 11 bases and V 4 bases, and 12 bases lay outside the gene matches. The CDR3 is 14 residues long. In DNA, the CDR3 is TGTGCCAGCTCACAGACAGGGGAGGTCGCGGAGGCTTTCTTT. As protein: CASSQTGEVAEAFF.

This sequence joins TRBV7-9 and TRBJ1-2; 7 bases are a match to TRBD1. Trimming at V came to 1 base and at J to 2 bases, leaving 1 base not matched to a gene. The germline CDR1 and CDR2 sequences are SEHNR and FQNEAQ (reference sequence). The CDR3 spans 14 residues. CDR3 in DNA: TGTGCCAGCAGCTTAGACAGGGGAAACTATGGCTACACCTTC. This codes for CASSLDRGNYGYTF.

The J gene is TRBJ2-1, the V gene TRBV4-1; possible D gene TRBD1, 5 bases. The germline V gene encodes CDR1 MGHRA and CDR2 YSYEKL. This CDR3 is 13 amino acids long. V dropped 3 bases and J dropped 9 bases, with 12 bases sitting between them. This CDR3 reads CASSQQGTGEQFF. The CDR3 bases are TGCGCCAGCAGCCAGCAGGGTACGGGTGAGCAGTTCTTC.

A single count supports this clone. V gene TRBV5-4 combines with J gene TRBJ1-4; D unresolved. CDR3 size: 15 residues. The germline CDR1 and CDR2 sequences are SGHNT and YYREEE (reference sequence). V was trimmed by 2 bases and J by 8 bases, leaving 16 bases between them. Here the CDR3 reads CASSLFGRRGEKLFF. The DNA for the CDR3 is TGTGCCAGCAGCTTATTTGGGAGGAGAGGGGAAAAACTGTTTTTT.

This chain links TRBV7-2 with TRBJ1-3; 7 nucleotides line up with TRBD1. CDR3 size: 16 residues. V trimming: 4 bases; J trimming: 0 bases; junction bases outside the gene matches: 6. Germline CDR1 SGHTA, CDR2 FQGNSA. CDR3 in DNA: TGTGCCAGCAGCTACGGACAGGCGAGCTCTGGAAACACCATATATTTT. This encodes CASSYGQASSGNTIYF.

This chain's CDR3 is CASSLGLAGAGNTGELFF. The CDR3, as DNA: TGCGCCAGCAGCCTCGGTCTAGCGGGGGCCGGGAACACCGGGGAGCTGTTTTTT. The chain joins TRBV5-1 to TRBJ2-2, with 10 positions matching TRBD2. Germline V gene sequence: CDR1 SGHRS, CDR2 YFSETQ. V lost 4 bases, J lost 1 base, and 10 bases stayed unmatched. The CDR3 extends over 18 amino acids.

The chain joins TRBV2 to TRBJ1-2, with D tentatively TRBD1 (5 bases). V lost 5 bases and J 6 bases, leaving 13 bases between the germline ends. This CDR3 comprises 13 residues. The germline gives CDR1 SNHLY, CDR2 FYNNEI. CDR3 in amino acids: CASSNQGTNGYTF. In DNA form, the CDR3 reads TGTGCCAGCAGTAATCAGGGTACCAATGGCTACACCTTC. Filled out from reference TRBV2 and TRBJ1-2, the complete variable domain reads EPEVTQTPSHQVTQMGQEVILRCVPISNHLYFYWYRQILGQKVEFLVSFYNNEISEKSEIFDDQFSVERPDGSNFTLKIRSTKLEDSAMYFCASSNQGTNGYTFGSGTRLTVV.

The chain couples TRBV24-1 to TRBJ2-5; TRBD2 agrees at 8 bases. Trimming at V came to 3 bases and at J to 4 bases, leaving 9 bases not matched to a gene. The CDR3 has 16 residues. The germline V gene has CDR1 KGHDR and CDR2 SFDVKD. Here the CDR3 DNA reads TGTGCCACCAGTGATACCCTCGGGGGGGCCGGAGAGACCCAGTACTTC. Protein sequence: CATSDTLGGAGETQYF.

This sequence joins TRBV4-3 and TRBJ1-1, with no clear D. The germline CDR1 and CDR2 sequences are LGHNA and YSLEER. Trimming took 1 base from V and 1 from J, leaving 10 bases between them. This CDR3 comprises 15 residues. DNA for the CDR3: TGCGCCAGCAGCCAAGGACCTGCAGGGAACACTGAAGCTTTCTTT. Protein product: CASSQGPAGNTEAFF.

This rearrangement joins TRBV7-9 to TRBJ2-1; TRBD1 agrees at 10 bases. The CDR3 has 15 residues. J lost 7 bases, V lost 5 bases, and 8 bases had no gene match. The V gene's germline CDR1 is SEHNR and CDR2 FQNEAQ (reference sequence). CDR3 coding DNA: TGTGCCAGCAGCGTATCCGGGACAGGGGTAAATGAGCAGTTCTTC. It translates to CASSVSGTGVNEQFF.

The J gene is TRBJ2-7, the V gene TRBV9, with 12 bases aligning to TRBD2. CDR3 size: 15 residues. Germline CDR1 and CDR2: SGDLS and YYNGEE. J gave up 3 bases and V 3 bases, and 4 bases lay outside the gene matches. Here the CDR3 reads CASSELAGGDYEQYF. CDR3 bases: TGTGCCAGCAGCGAACTAGCGGGGGGTGACTACGAGCAGTACTTC. Based on the CDR3 plus reference TRBV9 and TRBJ2-7, the full variable domain is DSGVTQTPKHLITATGQRVTLRCSPRSGDLSVYWYQQSLDQGLQFLIQYYNGEERAKGNILERFSAQQFPDLHSELNLSSLELGDSALYFCASSELAGGDYEQYFGPGTRLTVT.

V is TRBV24-1 and J is TRBJ2-7; 8 positions agree with TRBD2. The CDR3 is made up of 15 amino acids. CDR1 is KGHDR and CDR2 is SFDVKD in the germline V gene. The junction had 12 bases not matched to a gene; V was cut back by 12 bases and J by 0 bases. The CDR3 spells CAPTGAGVVSYEQYF. In DNA form, the CDR3 reads TGTGCCCCAACGGGAGCGGGGGTTGTCTCCTACGAGCAGTACTTC.

The chain is built from TRBV4-1 and TRBJ2-5; D unclear. Trimming took off 1 base at V and 5 bases at J, with 11 bases between the two ends. The CDR3 is made up of 14 amino acids. Looked up from germline, CDR1 is MGHRA and CDR2 is YSYEKL. The CDR3, as DNA: TGCGCCAGCAGCCAAGTGGTGTCGGTGGAGACCCAGTACTTC. Its protein product is CASSQVVSVETQYF.

This chain joins TRBV12-3 or TRBV12-4 and TRBJ2-3; D might be TRBD1 (6 bases). This CDR3 comprises 13 residues. The V end was cut by 6 bases, the J end by 4 bases, with 11 bases between. CDR3: CASSLQGPDTQYF. CDR3 coding DNA: TGTGCCAGCAGCCTACAGGGCCCAGATACGCAGTATTTT.

The chain carries TRBV10-3 and TRBJ2-7, with 7 bases aligning to TRBD2. CDR3 size: 15 residues. V was clipped by 3 bases and J by 3 bases; unmatched bases: 8. The germline CDR1 and CDR2 sequences are ENHRY and SYGVKD. CDR3 nucleotides: TGTGCCATCAGTGAATCTCGGGGGGAGGGCTACGAGCAGTACTTC. Translated, it gives CAISESRGEGYEQYF.

J is TRBJ2-3 and V is TRBV9; D is possibly TRBD1 (6 bases). V was clipped by 3 bases and J by 1 base, with 15 bases between them. The germline CDR1 and CDR2 sequences are SGDLS and YYNGEE. The CDR3 runs to 16 residues. The CDR3 DNA reads as TGTGCCAGCAGCGCAGCCCGTGGGGGCCGCACAGATACGCAGTATTTT. This encodes CASSAARGGRTDTQYF.

The V gene is TRBV5-1, the J gene TRBJ2-1, with a tentative D call TRBD1 (6 bases). Germline V gene lookup returns CDR1 SGHRS and CDR2 YFSETQ. Between the trimmed V and J ends, which lost 0 bases and 0 bases, there was a span of 10 bases. There are 16 residues in the CDR3. The CDR3 reads CASSLDGQSSYNEQFF. Here the CDR3 DNA reads TGCGCCAGCAGCTTGGACGGACAGTCCTCCTACAATGAGCAGTTCTTC.

This clone came up once. The J gene is TRBJ2-2, the V gene TRBV5-1; D is uncertain. This CDR3 comprises 14 residues. V was cut by 0 bases and J by 0 bases, with 3 bases left in between. Germline CDR1 is SGHRS and CDR2 is YFSETQ. The CDR3 DNA reads as TGCGCCAGCAGCTTGGCTACGAACACCGGGGAGCTGTTTTTT. Amino acids: CASSLATNTGELFF.

The chain combines TRBV9 with TRBJ1-4; unclear D gene. The germline V gene has CDR1 SGDLS and CDR2 YYNGEE. There are 12 residues in the CDR3. Between the trimmed V and J ends, which lost 0 bases and 7 bases, there was a span of 4 bases. This CDR3 is CASSVDSEKLFF. In DNA, the CDR3 is TGTGCCAGCAGCGTAGATAGTGAAAAACTGTTTTTT. The full variable domain, rest sourced from reference TRBV9 and TRBJ1-4, is DSGVTQTPKHLITATGQRVTLRCSPRSGDLSVYWYQQSLDQGLQFLIQYYNGEERAKGNILERFSAQQFPDLHSELNLSSLELGDSALYFCASSVDSEKLFFGSGTQLSVL.

The chain combines TRBV11-2 with TRBJ2-7; weak D call: TRBD1 (6 bases). Germline lookup yields CDR1 SGHAT and CDR2 FQNNGV. V lost 4 bases, J lost 0 bases, and 13 bases lay in between. The CDR3 contains 15 residues. The chain's CDR3 is CASSSPGTNSYEQYF. In nucleotides, the CDR3 is TGTGCCAGCAGCTCGCCCGGGACAAACTCCTACGAGCAGTACTTC.

The DNA of the CDR3 is TGTGCCAGCTCACCGAAGACAGAGTTGGGCAATCAGCCCCAGCATTTT. Translating it yields CASSPKTELGNQPQHF. The chain combines TRBV18 with TRBJ1-5, with D perhaps TRBD1 (5 bases). Germline CDR1 and CDR2: KGHSH and LQKENI. Between the trimmed V and J ends, which lost 3 bases and 2 bases, there was a span of 14 bases. The CDR3 spans 16 residues.

The J gene is TRBJ2-2, the V gene TRBV3-1 (or the pseudogene TRBV3-2); D is uncertain. CDR1 and CDR2 (germline): LGHDT, YNNKEL (reference sequence). The V end lost 4 bases, the J end lost 5 bases, and 14 bases lay between the germline ends. The CDR3 has 15 amino acids. Here the CDR3 reads CASSLLGSITGELFF. In DNA, the CDR3 is TGTGCCAGCAGCCTCCTAGGTAGTATTACCGGGGAGCTGTTTTTT.

V and J are TRBV18 and TRBJ2-4; 7 bases map to TRBD1. Germline-derived CDR1 and CDR2 are KGHSH and LQKENI. There are 15 residues in the CDR3. Losses at the gene ends were 4 bases for V and 6 bases for J; bases not matched to a gene: 9. CDR3 bases: TGTGCCAGCTCACTGCGACAGGGCGAAGGAAACATTCAGTACTTC. Protein product: CASSLRQGEGNIQYF. Using reference TRBV18 and TRBJ2-4 for the parts outside the CDR3, the full variable domain is NAGVMQNPRHLVRRRGQEARLRCSPMKGHSHVYWYRQLPEEGLKFMVYLQKENIIDESGMPKERFSAEFPKEGPSILRIQQVVRGDSAAYFCASSLRQGEGNIQYFGAGTRLSVL.

The sample holds one count of this clone. The V gene is TRBV30, the J gene TRBJ2-3, with a possible D match to TRBD1 (6 bases). CDR3 size: 14 residues. Trimming took off 4 bases at V and 1 base at J, with 12 bases between the two ends. Germline CDR1 is GTSNPN and CDR2 is SVGIG (reference sequence). CDR3 in amino acids: CAWTWDTCTDTQYF. The CDR3 DNA follows: TGTGCCTGGACTTGGGACACGTGCACAGATACGCAGTATTTT. The full variable domain, in which reference TRBV30 and TRBJ2-3 provide the parts outside the CDR3, is SQTIHQWPATLVQPVGSPLSLECTVEGTSNPNLYWYRQAAGRGLQLLFYSVGIGQISSEVPQNLSASRPQDRQFILSSKKLLLSDSGFYLCAWTWDTCTDTQYFGPGTRLTVL.